This TCR beta chain emerged from a study of regulatory T cells in long-lasting Graves disease. Construction of the TCR beta libraries employed iRepertoire HTBI primers in conjunction with Arm-PCR of CDR3 regions. TCRdb independently ran MiXCR on the multiplex PCR reads; one entry per CDR3 protein. This table holds 420,000 or so distinct CDR3 sequences, roughly 15% found once. The table lists this clonotype with many counts. Stated time point: newly diagnosed GD, antithyroid drugs for less than 3 months. There was RNA extracted from PBMCs, and the TCR library was made from it. In germline, CDR1 is KGHSH, CDR2 LQKENI. CDR3 length: 15 residues. Deletions cut 3 bases from V and 6 bases from J, with 17 bases between. These data also formed part of another study, on T cells in Graves' hyperthyroidism and ophthalmopathy.

The clonotype comes from a woman younger than 30 with Graves disease. The sample here was peripheral blood mononuclear cells (PBMCs), taken at new diagnosis, from a patient treated with antithyroid drugs. This chain connects TRBV18 to TRBJ1-1; possible D gene TRBD1, 5 bases. The chain's CDR3 is CASSPLKWGMAEAFF. The CDR3 DNA follows: TGTGCCAGCTCACCGTTGAAGTGGGGGATGGCTGAAGCTTTCTTT.